The 9 T cell receptor beta chains presented below share a single source sample, sequenced in a study of blood T cell repertoires in COVID-19. Clones were sequenced by immunoSEQ multiplex PCR, and TCRdb holds only the in-frame ones, with some missing. The sample carries 270,000 or so clones, less than 85% recorded once. The specimen sequenced was peripheral blood. The receptor source for this set is a human donor with COVID-19, enrolled during active disease. The donor label of this sample is uncertain.

This clone was picked up a small number of times. The chain links TRBV7-3 to TRBJ2-5, with D perhaps matching TRBD1 (6 bases). Germline V lookup: CDR1 SGHTA, CDR2 FQGTGA. The V and J ends lost 3 bases and 4 bases respectively, with 12 bases between them. The CDR3 sequence is 14 residues long. The CDR3 sequence is CASSLQGRGETQYF. The CDR3 bases are TGTGCCAGCAGCTTGCAGGGGCGTGGAGAGACCCAGTACTTC.

The chain recombines TRBV6-5 with TRBJ2-7, with D tentatively TRBD1 (6 bases). The CDR3 is 14 residues long. Germline V gene lookup returns CDR1 MNHEY and CDR2 SVGAGI. V lost 2 bases and J 2 bases, leaving 10 bases between the germline ends. Written as DNA, the CDR3 is TGTGCCAGCAGTTACGACAGGACGACCTACGAGCAGTACTTC. It is translated as CASSYDRTTYEQYF.

This clone has a single count. This rearrangement joins TRBV7-9 to TRBJ1-6, with D maybe TRBD1 (6 bases). This CDR3 comprises 14 residues. Deletions cut 5 bases from V and 5 bases from J, with 10 bases between. The V gene's germline CDR1 is SEHNR and CDR2 FQNEAQ (reference sequence). The CDR3 protein is CASSTPGDNSPLHF. The CDR3 region has the DNA TGTGCCAGCAGCACCCCAGGGGATAATTCACCCCTCCACTTT.

This clone was observed a few times. This chain joins TRBV28 and TRBJ1-3; D gene unclear. This CDR3 is built from 14 residues. Looked up from germline, CDR1 is MDHEN and CDR2 is SYDVKM. The V gene lost 6 bases and the J gene lost 4 bases, with 13 bases spanning the gap. The CDR3 nucleotides are TGTGCCAGCAGCCGCGGGGAGAGGGGAAACACCATATATTTT. This codes for CASSRGERGNTIYF.

As concerns this clone: The sample has other DNA sequences that encode this CDR3 too. The V call is TRBV19, the J call TRBJ2-1, with 10 bases aligning to TRBD1. Germline lookup yields CDR1 LNHDA and CDR2 SQIVND (reference sequence). V lost 6 bases, J lost 4 bases, and 3 bases stayed unmatched. The CDR3 has 14 amino acids. The DNA of the CDR3 is TGTGCCAGTAGCCGGGACAGGGGTTACAATGAGCAGTTCTTC. It codes for CASSRDRGYNEQFF.

This clone showed up just a few times. This sequence joins TRBV7-9 and TRBJ1-5; 12 bases are shared with TRBD1. Per germline, CDR1 SEHNR and CDR2 FQNEAQ (reference sequence). The CDR3 length is 15 residues. V trimming: 5 bases; J trimming: 7 bases; junction bases outside the gene matches: 6. CDR3 bases: TGTGCCAGCAGCCCGGGGACAGGGGGCTGGCAGCCCCAGCATTTT. It is translated as CASSPGTGGWQPQHF.

J is TRBJ2-4 and V is TRBV19; TRBD2 matches 7 bases. In germline, CDR1 is LNHDA, CDR2 SQIVND (reference sequence). V trimming: 4 bases; J trimming: 0 bases; junction bases outside the gene matches: 9. This CDR3 comprises 17 residues. CDR3 sequence: CASSTLGGILAKNIQYF. In nucleotides, the CDR3 is TGTGCCAGTAGTACTTTGGGGGGGATACTAGCCAAAAACATTCAGTACTTC.

A single count supports this clone. The rearrangement uses TRBV2 and TRBJ2-1, with 9 bases fitting TRBD2. There are 14 residues in the CDR3. The J segment lost 7 bases and the V segment lost 4 bases, leaving 5 bases of the junction unmatched. Germline-derived CDR1 and CDR2 are SNHLY and FYNNEI. CDR3 in DNA: TGTGCCAGCAGTGTGGGACTAGCCGGTAATGAGCAGTTCTTC. This gives the protein CASSVGLAGNEQFF.

The chain joins TRBV28 to TRBJ2-7; TRBD2 is a possible D gene (6 bases). CDR3 size: 13 residues. Germline CDR1 is MDHEN and CDR2 is SYDVKM. The ends were cut back, 10 bases at V and 1 base at J, with 14 bases in the middle. The CDR3 DNA reads TGTGCCACACAGGTGGGAGGTTCCTACGAGCAGTACTTC. Translation gives CATQVGGSYEQYF.